This passage covers 30 T cell receptor beta chains from one sample sequenced in a study of control samples from healthy donors and cancer patients. Sequencing used immunoSEQ multiplex PCR; TCRdb keeps in-frame clones, though not all of them. Of approximately 94,000 clones in the sample, roughly 83% were seen once. The sample taken for sequencing was PBMCs. The receptors originated from a man aged 65 to 79 with lung cancer.

A word on this clone: A junction end diverges from the germline sequence, so it may reflect a read error. The chain has TRBV10-3 and TRBJ1-3; D call uncertain. CDR1 and CDR2 (germline): ENHRY, SYGVKD. CDR3 size: 12 residues. CDR3 DNA sequence: TGTGCCATCAGCGATACTGGAAACACCGTATATTTT. Translation gives CAISDTGNTVYF.

This chain uses TRBV21-1 with TRBJ1-2; the DNA was not compared with TRBD1, the D call given in the table. TRBV21-1 is a recognized pseudogene. This CDR3 has 17 residues. The CDR3 sequence: CASSPRFAFAANYGYTF. The CDR3 DNA sequence: TGTGCCAGCAGCCCCCGCTTCGCATTTGCAGCTAACTATGGCTACACCTTC.

The chain recombines TRBV27 with TRBJ1-1; 11 bases agree with TRBD1. Unmatched junction bases numbered 8, after V lost 1 base and J lost 4 bases. CDR3 length equals 17 residues. The germline V gene encodes CDR1 MNHEY and CDR2 SMNVEV (reference sequence). The CDR3 spells CASSLLGTGGGSTEAFF. Here the CDR3 DNA reads TGTGCCAGCAGTTTATTAGGGACAGGGGGGGGGAGCACTGAAGCTTTCTTT.

The chain is built from TRBV5-1 and TRBJ1-1, with D maybe TRBD1 (5 bases). The ends were cut back, 3 bases at V and 1 base at J, with 16 bases in the middle. Germline V gene lookup returns CDR1 SGHRS and CDR2 YFSETQ. This CDR3 has 16 residues. CDR3 sequence reads: CASSWGQTASNTEAFF. The CDR3, as DNA: TGCGCCAGCAGCTGGGGTCAGACAGCCTCGAACACTGAAGCTTTCTTT.

This chain links TRBV7-2 with TRBJ2-1; a possible D gene is TRBD2 (6 bases). The CDR3 totals 16 residues. Germline CDR1 is SGHTA and CDR2 is FQGNSA. Between the trimmed V and J ends, which lost 0 bases and 2 bases, there was a span of 11 bases. The chain's CDR3 is CASSLAPTGAYNEQFF. The CDR3 DNA follows: TGTGCCAGCAGCTTAGCCCCTACGGGAGCCTACAATGAGCAGTTCTTC.

This rearrangement joins TRBV6-1 to TRBJ1-5; 9 nucleotides match TRBD1. The CDR3 spans 15 residues. Per germline, CDR1 MNHNS and CDR2 SASEGT. J gave up 2 bases and V 3 bases, and 2 bases lay outside the gene matches. The CDR3 DNA reads as TGTGCCAGCAGTGAGGACAGGGGCGGCAATCAGCCCCAGCATTTT. Protein product: CASSEDRGGNQPQHF.

This clone was detected a few times. J is TRBJ2-3 and V is TRBV6-5; D is perhaps TRBD1 (5 bases). Per germline, CDR1 MNHEY and CDR2 SVGAGI. The CDR3 covers 15 residues. The ends were cut back, 7 bases at V and 1 base at J, with 15 bases in the middle. CDR3 amino acids: CASTRAGLGTDTQYF. The DNA for the CDR3 is TGTGCCAGCACCAGAGCAGGGCTCGGCACAGATACGCAGTATTTT.

V usage is TRBV12-5 and J usage is TRBJ1-6; the D is unclear. The germline V and J ends were trimmed by 5 bases and 5 bases, with 10 bases remaining between them. Germline lookup yields CDR1 LGHNT and CDR2 FRNRAP. The CDR3 has 14 residues. Here the CDR3 DNA reads TGTGCTAGTGGTCCGGAGGGAGATAATTCACCCCTCCACTTT. As protein: CASGPEGDNSPLHF.

The chain employs TRBV5-4 and TRBJ1-1, with D tentatively TRBD1 (5 bases). The CDR3 covers 15 residues. V gave up 2 bases and J gave up 1 base, with 12 bases separating them. CDR1 is SGHNT and CDR2 is YYREEE in the germline V gene (reference sequence). In nucleotides, the CDR3 is TGTGCCAGCAGCTTCGGCAGGGTAGGGAACACTGAAGCTTTCTTT. This encodes CASSFGRVGNTEAFF.

This clone appeared a few times. The V call is TRBV7-3, the J call TRBJ2-2; 7 bases line up with TRBD2. The CDR3 extends over 17 amino acids. J gave up 0 bases and V 7 bases, and 11 bases lay outside the gene matches. CDR1 is SGHTA and CDR2 is FQGTGA in the germline V gene. The CDR3 is CASIIRRSGANTGELFF. CDR3 sequence (DNA): TGTGCCAGCATTATTAGACGGAGCGGGGCGAACACCGGGGAGCTGTTTTTT.

This clone appeared a single time. V and J are TRBV11-2 and TRBJ2-3; a weak D match, TRBD2 (6 bases). This CDR3 comprises 15 residues. In germline, CDR1 is SGHAT, CDR2 FQNNGV. V was trimmed by 7 bases and J by 4 bases, leaving 18 bases between them. The CDR3 DNA reads as TGTGCCAGCAAGATCATGGAGGGGTGGGCAGATACGCAGTATTTT. Protein sequence: CASKIMEGWADTQYF. Complete variable domain (other parts from reference TRBV11-2 and TRBJ2-3): EAGVAQSPRYKIIEKRQSVAFWCNPISGHATLYWYQQILGQGPKLLIQFQNNGVVDDSQLPKDRFSAERLKGVDSTLKIQPAKLEDSAVYLCASKIMEGWADTQYFGPGTRLTVL.

The chain is built from TRBV6-5 and TRBJ2-2; D might be TRBD2 (5 bases). The CDR3 runs 14 residues. CDR1 and CDR2 from the germline V gene are MNHEY and SVGAGI. The V and J ends lost 6 bases and 5 bases respectively, with 13 bases between them. The CDR3 loop is CASSVDFLTGELFF. In nucleotides, the CDR3 is TGTGCCAGCAGCGTGGACTTTCTGACCGGGGAGCTGTTTTTT.

This clone came up once. CDR3: CASSPTSGGLETQYF. The DNA for the CDR3 is TGTGCCAGCAGCCCTACTAGCGGGGGATTGGAGACCCAGTACTTC. This sequence joins TRBV9 and TRBJ2-5; TRBD2 agrees at 11 bases. Germline V lookup: CDR1 SGDLS, CDR2 YYNGEE. V was pared by 4 bases and J by 5 bases, with 7 bases of the junction left unmatched. The CDR3 extends over 15 amino acids.

The chain employs TRBV24-1 and TRBJ2-7, with 9 bases identical to TRBD2. The J segment lost 1 base and the V segment lost 3 bases, leaving 6 bases of the junction unmatched. The germline gives CDR1 KGHDR, CDR2 SFDVKD. This CDR3 spans 16 amino acids. The CDR3 DNA reads as TGTGCCACCAGTGATCCCGACAGCGGGGGGTCCTACGAGCAGTACTTC. This translates into CATSDPDSGGSYEQYF.

The J gene is TRBJ2-4, the V gene TRBV25-1, with D tentatively TRBD1 (5 bases). V was cut by 2 bases and J by 1 base, with 15 bases left in between. The CDR3 loop spans 17 amino acids. CDR1 is MGHDK, CDR2 SYGVNS, per germline. In nucleotides, the CDR3 is TGTGCCAGCAGTGAAAATGATAGGGCAGGGGCCAAAAACATTCAGTACTTC. It yields the protein CASSENDRAGAKNIQYF.

CDR3 protein: CASSLEGKLGYGYTF. The DNA for the CDR3 is TGCGCCAGCAGCTTGGAGGGGAAGCTTGGCTATGGCTACACCTTC. V and J are TRBV5-1 and TRBJ1-2; D might be TRBD1 (5 bases). The CDR3 length is 15 residues. Trimming pared 0 bases from V and 4 bases from J, leaving 13 bases between. Germline CDR1 SGHRS, CDR2 YFSETQ.

This clone was counted a few times. The chain carries TRBV9 and TRBJ1-2; D uncertain. This CDR3 is built from 15 residues. V dropped 0 bases and J dropped 2 bases, with 11 bases sitting between them. Germline assignment: CDR1 SGDLS and CDR2 YYNGEE. The CDR3 bases are TGTGCCAGCAGCGTAGCTGCCACACCAAACTATGGCTACACCTTC. This codes for CASSVAATPNYGYTF. The complete variable domain, with remaining parts taken from reference TRBV9 and TRBJ1-2, reads DSGVTQTPKHLITATGQRVTLRCSPRSGDLSVYWYQQSLDQGLQFLIQYYNGEERAKGNILERFSAQQFPDLHSELNLSSLELGDSALYFCASSVAATPNYGYTFGSGTRLTVV.

The chain recombines TRBV2 with TRBJ2-7, with unresolved D. This CDR3 has 14 residues. Trimming left V 7 bases short and J 3 bases short, with 16 bases between. Germline-derived CDR1 and CDR2 are SNHLY and FYNNEI. The CDR3 bases are TGTGCCAGCACCTCAGGTTCCCTTCTCTACGAGCAGTACTTC. Its translation is CASTSGSLLYEQYF.

This chain links TRBV5-1 with TRBJ1-1, with 8 bases identical to TRBD1. J was trimmed by 14 bases and V by 1 base; bases with no gene match: 13. The CDR3 length is 14 residues. CDR1 is SGHRS, CDR2 YFSETQ, per germline. The CDR3 is CASSLKQGARFGFF. The CDR3, as DNA: TGCGCCAGCAGCTTGAAGCAGGGGGCGAGATTCGGGTTCTTT.

In this sample, this clone turned up a few times. The chain is built from TRBV2 and TRBJ2-5; 10 nucleotides match TRBD2. The V gene end was trimmed by 1 base and the J gene end by 9 bases; junction bases not matched to a gene: 8. CDR1 and CDR2 (germline): SNHLY, FYNNEI. The CDR3 is made up of 15 amino acids. For the CDR3, the DNA is TGTGCCAGCAGTGAAGAGCGGGGGGGCCGTTCATCCCAGTACTTC. As protein: CASSEERGGRSSQYF. Full variable domain (remainder filled in from reference TRBV2 and TRBJ2-5): EPEVTQTPSHQVTQMGQEVILRCVPISNHLYFYWYRQILGQKVEFLVSFYNNEISEKSEIFDDQFSVERPDGSNFTLKIRSTKLEDSAMYFCASSEERGGRSSQYFGPGTRLLVL.

This clone was counted a single time. The rearrangement links TRBV10-2 to TRBJ1-5, with D unclear. The CDR3 is 14 amino acids. CDR1 and CDR2 (germline): WSHSY, SAAADI. Trimming cost V 7 bases and J 3 bases, with 13 bases left between them. CDR3 sequence reads: CASTSDTYNQPQHF. The DNA for the CDR3 is TGCGCCAGCACGAGCGACACCTACAATCAGCCCCAGCATTTT.

The table lists this clone with a few counts. The rearrangement uses TRBV7-2 and TRBJ1-2; 7 nucleotides line up with TRBD1. Germline CDR1 is SGHTA and CDR2 is FQGNSA. J lost 3 bases, V lost 1 base, and 2 bases had no gene match. The CDR3 has 14 amino acids. CDR3 sequence reads: CASSLEGADYGYTF. The CDR3, as DNA: TGTGCCAGCAGCTTAGAGGGGGCTGACTATGGCTACACCTTC. Drawing the rest from reference TRBV7-2 and TRBJ1-2, the complete variable domain is GAGVSQSPSNKVTEKGKDVELRCDPISGHTALYWYRQSLGQGLEFLIYFQGNSAPDKSGLPSDRFSAERTGGSVSTLTIQRTQQEDSAVYLCASSLEGADYGYTFGSGTRLTVV.

This clone occurred a few times. The chain joins TRBV2 to TRBJ1-5; a weak D match, TRBD1 (5 bases). The CDR3 has 17 residues. V was shortened by 3 bases and J by 2 bases, with 17 bases between the two germline ends. The germline V gene encodes CDR1 SNHLY and CDR2 FYNNEI. CDR3 bases: TGTGCCAGCAGTGACCCCCTGTACGGGGCTGGCAATCAGCCCCAGCATTTT. It translates to CASSDPLYGAGNQPQHF. The full variable domain, its missing parts supplied by reference TRBV2 and TRBJ1-5, is EPEVTQTPSHQVTQMGQEVILRCVPISNHLYFYWYRQILGQKVEFLVSFYNNEISEKSEIFDDQFSVERPDGSNFTLKIRSTKLEDSAMYFCASSDPLYGAGNQPQHFGDGTRLSIL.

V and J are TRBV3-1 (or the pseudogene TRBV3-2) and TRBJ2-2; D gene uncertain. CDR1 is LGHDT and CDR2 is YNNKEL in the germline V gene (reference sequence). The V end lost 0 bases, the J end lost 9 bases, and 11 bases lay between the germline ends. There are 14 residues in the CDR3. This CDR3 reads CASSQDLAGRELFF. The CDR3 DNA follows: TGTGCCAGCAGCCAAGATCTGGCAGGCCGGGAGCTGTTTTTT.

The genes are TRBV9 and TRBJ2-1; 8 bases match TRBD2. CDR3 length: 15 amino acids. CDR1 and CDR2 (germline): SGDLS, YYNGEE. Trimming cost V 4 bases and J 8 bases; bases outside gene matches: 11. The CDR3 sequence is CASSLLAGTADEQFF. The CDR3 nucleotides read TGTGCCAGCAGCTTATTAGCGGGGACGGCGGATGAGCAGTTCTTC.

The rearrangement uses TRBV24-1 and TRBJ2-7; tentatively, D is TRBD2 (6 bases). The ends were cut back, 9 bases at V and 4 bases at J, with 15 bases in the middle. Looked up from germline, CDR1 is KGHDR and CDR2 is SFDVKD. The CDR3 consists of 13 residues. CDR3 DNA sequence: TGTGCCACCGGGGGGACGGGGATGTACGAGCAGTACTTC. Its translation: CATGGTGMYEQYF.

The chain is built from TRBV6-1 and TRBJ2-2; D ambiguous. V was pared by 1 base and J by 7 bases, with 13 bases between. The germline CDR1 and CDR2 sequences are MNHNS and SASEGT. This CDR3 is 15 amino acids long. The CDR3 reads CASSEDDRLSGELFF. The CDR3 DNA follows: TGTGCCAGCAGTGAAGACGACCGCCTTAGCGGGGAGCTGTTTTTT.

This clone was seen a handful of times. The V and J genes are TRBV2 and TRBJ1-3; D is perhaps TRBD1 (5 bases). Germline lookup yields CDR1 SNHLY and CDR2 FYNNEI. There are 16 residues in the CDR3. Trimming left V 3 bases short and J 0 bases short, with 12 bases between. As DNA, the CDR3 is TGTGCCAGCAGTGATTTGGGACCCCGCTCTGGAAACACCATATATTTT. This sequence encodes CASSDLGPRSGNTIYF.

The rearrangement joins TRBV7-9 to TRBJ2-1; D unresolved. The germline gives CDR1 SEHNR, CDR2 FQNEAQ (reference sequence). The CDR3 is made up of 14 amino acids. The V gene lost 0 bases and the J gene lost 6 bases, with 9 bases spanning the gap. The DNA of the CDR3 is TGTGCCAGCAGCTTAGCGCGGCAGAGCAATGAGCAGTTCTTC. It yields the protein CASSLARQSNEQFF.

This chain uses TRBV9 with TRBJ2-2, with a tentative D call TRBD1 (5 bases). With 0 bases removed from V and 4 bases from J, the gap between germline ends came to 13 bases. The CDR3 extends over 16 amino acids. Germline V gives CDR1 SGDLS, CDR2 YYNGEE. CDR3 in DNA: TGTGCCAGCAGCGTAGACCCCAGGGAAGCCACCGGGGAGCTGTTTTTT. Protein product: CASSVDPREATGELFF.